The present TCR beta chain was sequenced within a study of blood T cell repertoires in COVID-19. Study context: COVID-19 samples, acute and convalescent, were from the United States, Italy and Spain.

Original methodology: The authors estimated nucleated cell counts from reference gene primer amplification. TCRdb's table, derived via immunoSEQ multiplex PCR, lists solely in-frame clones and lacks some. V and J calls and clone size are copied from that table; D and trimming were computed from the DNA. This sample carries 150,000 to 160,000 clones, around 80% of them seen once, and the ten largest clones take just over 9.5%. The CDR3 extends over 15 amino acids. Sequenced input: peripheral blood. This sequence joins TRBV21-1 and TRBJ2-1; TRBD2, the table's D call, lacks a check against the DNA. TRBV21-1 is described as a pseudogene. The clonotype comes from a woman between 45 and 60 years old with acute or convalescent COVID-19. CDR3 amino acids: CASSNASGAYNEQFF. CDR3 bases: TGTGCCAGCAGCAACGCTAGCGGAGCCTACAATGAGCAGTTCTTC.